These T cell receptor beta chains were read from a single sample in a study of control samples from healthy donors and cancer patients. The assay was immunoSEQ multiplex PCR, and TCRdb's table has in-frame clones only and misses some. Counted here are around 70,000 clones, more than 70% occurring once; the ten biggest clones make up over 2%. Sequenced: PBMCs. The origin of the receptors is a woman in her fifties or sixties with head and neck cancer. CDR3s include the opening cysteine and the closing phenylalanine or tryptophan. Each record gives: J gene, D gene, clone size, V gene, CDR3 DNA, CDR3 protein. A D gene is named only where the DNA matches it firmly. Clone size is given for some rows only: seen once, a few or many times, or a class if the clone is expanded.

>TRBJ2-7|NA|NA|TRBV6-4
TGTGCCAGCACCCCGGGAAGGGGGGACTCCTACGAGCAGTACTTC
CASTPGRGDSYEQYF
>TRBJ1-1|NA|NA|TRBV4-2
TGTGCCAGCAGCCAACAGACAGCGAACACTGAAGCTTTCTTT
CASSQQTANTEAFF
>TRBJ1-1|NA|NA|TRBV28
TGTGCCAGCAGTACTAGGTGGAGCTTGAACACTGAAGCTTTCTTT
CASSTRWSLNTEAFF
>TRBJ1-2|TRBD1|NA|TRBV19
TGTGCCAGTCTTCCGGGACAGGGGGCCTATGGCTACACCTTC
CASLPGQGAYGYTF
>TRBJ1-2|NA|NA|TRBV28
TGTGCCAGCAGTAGCCCGAGAGAAAACTATGGCTACACCTTC
CASSSPRENYGYTF
>TRBJ1-2|NA|NA|TRBV4-1
TGCGCCAGCAGCCAAGATTTCGGGACCCCAAGGGGTGGCTACACCTTC
CASSQDFGTPRGGYTF
>TRBJ2-1|NA|NA|TRBV12-3/TRBV12-4
TGTGCCAGCAGCAAAAGGGGGAGTTATGAGCAGTTCTTC
CASSKRGSYEQFF
>TRBJ1-1|NA|once|TRBV29-1
TGCAGCGTTGAAGGGGCCGCTGAAGCTTTCTTT
CSVEGAAEAFF
>TRBJ1-5|NA|NA|TRBV3-1/TRBV3-2
TGTGCCAGCAGCCAAAGGAGAGAAGCCTTCCATATTAGCAATCAGCCCCAGCATTTT
CASSQRREAFHISNQPQHF
>TRBJ2-7|TRBD1|NA|TRBV28
TGTGCCAGCAGCTCCCCCAACAGGGGGTGGGCCTACGAGCAGTACTTC
CASSSPNRGWAYEQYF
>TRBJ2-4|NA|NA|TRBV6-1
TGTGCCAGTAGAGGGGGGCTAGCCAAAAACATTCAGTACTTC
CASRGGLAKNIQYF
>TRBJ2-5|NA|NA|TRBV11-2
TGTGCCAGCAGCCAATCTAGGGAGACCCAGTACTTC
CASSQSRETQYF
>TRBJ2-5|NA|once|TRBV28
TGTGCCAGCAGTCAGGTGGGGGGCGCACGGGAGACCCAGTACTTC
CASSQVGGARETQYF
>TRBJ2-7|NA|NA|TRBV29-1
TGCAGCGTTGATGCGACCTTACGCGGCGGCGAGCAGTACTTC
CSVDATLRGGEQYF
>TRBJ1-6|NA|NA|TRBV19
TGTGCCAGTAGTATAGATCCCGATTCACCCCTCCACTTT
CASSIDPDSPLHF
>TRBJ2-7|NA|NA|TRBV7-8
TGTGCCAGCAGCTTAGGTGGACAGACCTACGAGCAGTACTTC
CASSLGGQTYEQYF
>TRBJ1-2|TRBD1|medium-sized|TRBV7-8
TGTGCCAGCAGCTCCGGGACAGGGGTAAACTATGGCTACACCTTC
CASSSGTGVNYGYTF
>TRBJ1-6|TRBD1|NA|TRBV30
TGTGCCTGGAATTCGGGACAGATAGCTTCACCCCTCCACTTT
CAWNSGQIASPLHF
>TRBJ2-1|NA|NA|TRBV24-1
TGTGCCACCAGTGATTTAACAGGGAAGTCCGACGAGCAGTTCTTC
CATSDLTGKSDEQFF
>TRBJ2-3|NA|few|TRBV2
TGTGCCAGCAGTGAATTAAACCTTGGTACGCAGTATTTT
CASSELNLGTQYF
>TRBJ2-2|NA|NA|TRBV6-5
TGTGCCAGCAGTATCCAAGGCGACACCGGGGAGCTGTTTTTT
CASSIQGDTGELFF
>TRBJ1-5|TRBD1|NA|TRBV6-2/TRBV6-3
TGTGCCAGCAGTTACACAGGGGTAGAGGTGCCCCAGCATTTT
CASSYTGVEVPQHF
>TRBJ2-1|NA|once|TRBV7-9
TGTGCCAGCAGCTTTGGTGGGGGCGAGTACAATGAGCAGTTCTTC
CASSFGGGEYNEQFF
>TRBJ1-1|NA|NA|TRBV28
TGTGCCAGCATTGAAGGGAGAGAGGTCACTGAAGCTTTCTTT
CASIEGREVTEAFF
>TRBJ1-2|NA|NA|TRBV30
TGTGCCTGGAGTCCCGGGGCAGACGCTAGCTACACCTTC
CAWSPGADASYTF
>TRBJ1-2|NA|NA|TRBV5-8
TGTGCCCCCGGCCTAGGGGGCTACACCTTC
CAPGLGGYTF
>TRBJ2-7|NA|NA|TRBV11-2
TGTGCCAGCAGCTTAGCCGACAGGACCTCCTACGAGCAGTACTTC
CASSLADRTSYEQYF
>TRBJ2-3|NA|NA|TRBV5-5
TGTGCCAGCAGCCTTTTGGCGGGGGCCACAGATACGCAGTATTTT
CASSLLAGATDTQYF
>TRBJ1-4|NA|NA|TRBV6-1
TGTGCCAGCAGTGATCGGGCCGGACGGGGGGAAAAACTGTTTTTT
CASSDRAGRGEKLFF
>TRBJ2-7|NA|NA|TRBV30
TGTGCCTGGAGTGAGGGGATAGCTCTCCCCTACGAGCAGTACTTC
CAWSEGIALPYEQYF
>TRBJ1-2|TRBD1|NA|TRBV24-1
TGTGCCACCAGTGCCACCGGGACAGGGGGCCTCTATGGCTACACCTTC
CATSATGTGGLYGYTF
>TRBJ1-4|TRBD1|NA|TRBV28
TGTGCCAGCAGTGATTTGGGACAGGGTAATGAAAAACTGTTTTTT
CASSDLGQGNEKLFF
>TRBJ1-6|TRBD1|few|TRBV5-1
TGCGCCAGCAGCTTGGGTACAGGGGCAGGATCACCCCTCCACTTT
CASSLGTGAGSPLHF
>TRBJ1-5|NA|NA|TRBV12-3/TRBV12-4
TGTGCCAGCACCCTTACCCAGTCGGAGCCCCAGCATTTT
CASTLTQSEPQHF
>TRBJ1-3|NA|NA|TRBV5-5
TGTGCCAGCGGGGGGAGCGCTGGAAACACCATATATTTT
CASGGSAGNTIYF
>TRBJ2-5|NA|once|TRBV19
TGTGCCAGTAGTATCATTGGAGAGACCCAGTACTTC
CASSIIGETQYF
>TRBJ2-3|NA|once|TRBV13
TGTGCCAGCAGCTTTCGGACAGCAAGTACAGATACGCAGTATTTT
CASSFRTASTDTQYF
>TRBJ1-1|NA|once|TRBV6-5
TGTGCCATCAAGGCGGGCCGGAACACTGAAGCTTTCTTT
CAIKAGRNTEAFF
>TRBJ1-5|TRBD1|NA|TRBV19
TGTGCCAGTAGTATTAAAGGGTCAGGGGGGGGTCAGCCCCAGCATTTT
CASSIKGSGGGQPQHF
>TRBJ2-1|TRBD1|NA|TRBV28
TGTGCCAGCAGGGGACAGGGGCTACGAAATGAGCAGTTCTTC
CASRGQGLRNEQFF
>TRBJ1-5|NA|NA|TRBV30
TGTGCCTGGTCAATCAAGGGTGAGAAGGGACCCCAGCATTTT
CAWSIKGEKGPQHF
>TRBJ2-1|TRBD2|NA|TRBV10-3
TGTGCCATCAGTGAGTCACTAGCGGGGGGCCCGGGGAATGAGCAGTTCTTC
CAISESLAGGPGNEQFF
>TRBJ1-1|NA|NA|TRBV30
TGTGCCTGGGCGAAAGGGGCGATGAACACTGAAGCTTTCTTT
CAWAKGAMNTEAFF
>TRBJ1-5|NA|NA|TRBV19
TGTGCCAGTAAGAGTCACGGACCTAGGGATCAGCCCCAGCATTTT
CASKSHGPRDQPQHF
>TRBJ2-3|NA|NA|TRBV6-2/TRBV6-3
TGTGCCAGCAGTTCCCCCTCGGGGGAAGATACGCAGTATTTT
CASSSPSGEDTQYF
>TRBJ2-6|NA|few|TRBV4-2
TGTGCCAGCAGCCAAGACCAAACCTCCGGGGCCAACGTCCTGACTTTC
CASSQDQTSGANVLTF
>TRBJ2-7|TRBD1|NA|TRBV5-1
TGCGCCAGCAGGGCGGGACAGGGAAACGAGCAGTACTTC
CASRAGQGNEQYF
>TRBJ2-3|NA|few|TRBV7-3
TGTGCCAGCGGTCCGGGTCGCGGTCCCTCCATGGGCACAGATACGCAGTATTTT
CASGPGRGPSMGTDTQYF
>TRBJ2-1|NA|few|TRBV27
TGTGCCAGCAGTTTCGGCAGGGAGGTCAGCAATGAGCAGTTCTTC
CASSFGREVSNEQFF
>TRBJ1-5|NA|NA|TRBV30
TGTGCCTGGAGTGGGCAGGGCAGTCAGCCCCAGCATTTT
CAWSGQGSQPQHF
>TRBJ2-1|TRBD2|NA|TRBV4-2
TGTGCCAGCAGCCTTTACCGGACTAGCGGGACTCTCTACAATGAGCAGTTCTTC
CASSLYRTSGTLYNEQFF
>TRBJ2-7|TRBD1|NA|TRBV27
TGTGCCAGCAGACGGGACAGGGGTACTGCCGAGCAGTACTTC
CASRRDRGTAEQYF
>TRBJ1-3|NA|NA|TRBV9
TGTGCCAGCAGCGTTCAATGGGGCTCTGGAAACACCATATATTTT
CASSVQWGSGNTIYF
>TRBJ2-2|TRBD1|NA|TRBV11-1
TGTGCCAGCAGCCCTCGGACAGGAGACACCGGGGAGCTGTTTTTT
CASSPRTGDTGELFF
>TRBJ2-3|NA|NA|TRBV7-3
TGTGCCAGCAGCTTAATGGGTCGGGGCGATACGCAGTATTTT
CASSLMGRGDTQYF
>TRBJ2-7|TRBD1|NA|TRBV2
TGTGCCAGCAGTACTAGAAACAGGGGAAGGTCCTACGAGCAGTACTTC
CASSTRNRGRSYEQYF
>TRBJ1-5|NA|once|TRBV6-2/TRBV6-3
TGTGCCAGCAGTTACTGGGGGATGAGCAATCAGCCCCAGCATTTT
CASSYWGMSNQPQHF